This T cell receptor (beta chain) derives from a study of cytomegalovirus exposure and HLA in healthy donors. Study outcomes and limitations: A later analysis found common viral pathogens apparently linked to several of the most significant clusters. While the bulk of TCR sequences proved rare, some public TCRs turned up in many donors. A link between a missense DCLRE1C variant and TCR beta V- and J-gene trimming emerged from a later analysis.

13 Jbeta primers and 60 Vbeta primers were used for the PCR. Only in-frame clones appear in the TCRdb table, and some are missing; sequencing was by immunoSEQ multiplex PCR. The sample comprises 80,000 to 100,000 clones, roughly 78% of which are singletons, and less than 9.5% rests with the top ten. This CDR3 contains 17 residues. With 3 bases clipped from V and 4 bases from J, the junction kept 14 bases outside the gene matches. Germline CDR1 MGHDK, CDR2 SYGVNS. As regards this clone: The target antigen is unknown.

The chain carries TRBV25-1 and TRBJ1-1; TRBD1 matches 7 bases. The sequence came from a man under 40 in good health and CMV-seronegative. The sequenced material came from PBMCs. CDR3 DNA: TGTGCCAGCAGTGACCTCCCTCTCGACAGGGAGATCACTGAAGCTTTCTTT. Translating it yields CASSDLPLDREITEAFF. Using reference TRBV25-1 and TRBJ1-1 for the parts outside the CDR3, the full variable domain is EADIYQTPRYLVIGTGKKITLECSQTMGHDKMYWYQQDPGMELHLIHYSYGVNSTEKGDLSSESTVSRIRTEHFPLTLESARPSHTSQYLCASSDLPLDREITEAFFGQGTRLTVV.